This section outlines one T cell receptor beta chain sequence together with its context. The clone's antigen remains unknown. Per-nucleotide qualities are absent, and no much larger clonotype sits a single base away. The CDR3 regions of human TCRbeta chains were subjected to immunosequencing. The published analysis was carried out like this. TCRs in the repertoires were matched against a reference library of SARS-CoV-2-specific TCRs that had been generated with the MIRA antigen-specificity platform. Breadth was defined as the fraction of unique TCRs that were SARS-CoV-2-associated, and depth was defined as the fraction of total T cells that were SARS-CoV-2-associated. Each spike-specific TCR was assigned to its reactive spike region and to a CD4 or CD8 class using the MIRA data. Log10-transformed breadth and depth values were compared by one-way ANOVA with Sidak's multiple comparisons tests. The immuneACCESS repertoire file appears here via TCRdb, limited to in-frame rearrangements. These files lack a portion of the clones; in checked studies, under half of the deficit traces to unresolved V genes, and the cause of the others is not known. The V and J calls and clone size are taken from that table; D and trimming were inferred from the DNA. This sample lists about 170,000 clones; roughly nine tenths were detected once. Approximately 1.8% of the sample is in the top ten clones.

This specimen comes from a study of T cell responses to AZD1222 COVID-19 vaccine listed by TCRdb under 2021. Context from the whole study: AZD1222 recipients with second doses at about 4 weeks or about 12 weeks were pooled, because spike-specific TCR depth and breadth did not differ between schedules. A total of under 250 trial participants underwent TCR sequencing, of whom about 210 had received two doses of AZD1222 and some 26 had received two doses of the MenACWY control vaccine. Trial participants were enrolled by age into 18-55, 56-69 and 70-plus year subgroups, with 148, 28 and 57 TCR-sequenced participants respectively. Results the study describes overall, beyond this receptor: Because no day 14 peak-response samples were available, repertoires were characterized only after the peak T cell response. After two AZD1222 doses, spike-specific TCR breadth and depth were significantly higher than at day 0 and than in MenACWY recipients. Participants were mostly white British, with more females than males. The authors suggested clonal diversity may have been underestimated. Reportedly, almost half of the unique spike-specific TCRs recognized epitopes lying outside the regions that are mutated in the B.1.351 and B.1.1.7 variants. Conclusions about previously exposed vaccinees are limited, since just five or six AZD1222 recipients were seropositive for SARS-CoV-2 at baseline. In the small 56-69-year group, the increase in depth fell short of significance, most likely because of low power. The vaccine-associated CD4 TCRs covered the entire spike protein, and the dominant responses fell in regions 160-218 and 743-854.

Relative to germline, V is 4 bases shorter and J is 3 bases shorter, with 10 bases between their ends. CDR1 and CDR2 are read off the germline V gene as MNHEY and SVGAGI. CDR3 length: 13 amino acids, cysteine to phenylalanine. The sequence is cut down to CDR3 DNA, 39 bases in frame from base 1. The time point label corresponds to: baseline before first vaccination. Vaccinee samples were obtained from the UK trials COV001 and COV002, which included a single-blind randomized controlled phase 2/3 trial of AZD1222 (ChAdOx1 nCoV-19) in healthy adults. For TCRbeta chain sequencing, PBMC samples were collected from trial participants at day 0 and at day 28 after the second dose.

This chain joins TRBV6-5 to TRBJ2-7; the D call could be TRBD1 or TRBD2, with each sharing 5 bases. This clonotype was sampled from an adult in good health. The sequences come from peripheral blood, collected on day 0 of AZD1222 vaccination. The nucleotide sequence reads TGTGCCAGCAGTTCGGGACGGTACTACGAGCAGTACTTC. Translated, it gives CASSSGRYYEQYF.